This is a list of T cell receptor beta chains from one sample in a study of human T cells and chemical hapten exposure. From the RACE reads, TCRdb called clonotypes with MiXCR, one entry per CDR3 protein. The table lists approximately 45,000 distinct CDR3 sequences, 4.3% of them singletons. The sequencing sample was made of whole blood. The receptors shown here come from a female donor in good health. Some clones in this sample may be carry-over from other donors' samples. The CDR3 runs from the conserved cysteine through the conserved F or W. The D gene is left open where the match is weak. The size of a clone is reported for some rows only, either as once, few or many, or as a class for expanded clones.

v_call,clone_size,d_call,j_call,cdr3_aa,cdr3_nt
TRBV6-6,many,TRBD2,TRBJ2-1,CASRSGTGGSNEQFF,TGTGCCAGCAGATCCGGGACGGGGGGGTCCAATGAGCAGTTCTTC
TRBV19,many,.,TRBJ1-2,CASSIDPRTIAGYTF,TGTGCCAGTAGTATAGATCCCCGTACCATCGCCGGCTACACCTTC
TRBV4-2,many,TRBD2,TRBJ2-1,CASSPASGGTYNEQFF,TGTGCCAGCAGCCCTGCCAGCGGGGGGACATACAATGAGCAGTTCTTC
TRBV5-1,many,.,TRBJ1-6,CASSLGNSPLHF,TGCGCCAGCAGCTTGGGGAACTCACCCCTCCACTTT
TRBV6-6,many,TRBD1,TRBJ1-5,CASSYSGQGLQPQHF,TGTGCCAGCAGTTACTCGGGACAGGGTTTGCAGCCCCAGCATTTT
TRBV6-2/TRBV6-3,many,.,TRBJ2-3,CASSYLARPSTDTQYF,TGTGCCAGCAGTTACTTAGCGAGACCTAGCACAGATACGCAGTATTTT
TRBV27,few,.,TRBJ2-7,CASSLSESYEQYF,TGTGCCAGCAGTTTATCAGAATCCTACGAGCAGTACTTC
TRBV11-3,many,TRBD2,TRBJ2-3,CASSFSGTSGSTDTQYF,TGTGCCAGCAGCTTCTCCGGGACTAGCGGTTCCACAGATACGCAGTATTTT
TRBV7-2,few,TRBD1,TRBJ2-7,CASSSHRGPNYEQYF,TGTGCCAGCAGCTCCCACAGGGGGCCGAACTACGAGCAGTACTTC
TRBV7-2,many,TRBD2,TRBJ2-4,CASSLVLAGQNIQYF,TGTGCCAGCAGCTTAGTTCTAGCGGGGCAAAACATTCAGTACTTC
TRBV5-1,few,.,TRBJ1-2,CASSLSTGGNYGYTF,TGCGCCAGCAGCTTGTCCACAGGAGGAAACTATGGCTACACCTTC
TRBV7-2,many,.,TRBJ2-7,CASSFDRSYEQYF,TGTGCCAGCAGCTTTGACAGATCCTACGAGCAGTACTTC
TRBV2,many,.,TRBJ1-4,CASKLGNEKLFF,TGTGCCAGCAAGTTAGGAAATGAAAAACTGTTTTTT
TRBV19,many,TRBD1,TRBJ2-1,CASRPRDRGVVEQFF,TGTGCCAGTAGACCCCGGGACAGGGGGGTCGTTGAGCAGTTCTTC
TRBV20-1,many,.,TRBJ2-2,CSARDGGGYTGELFF,TGCAGTGCTAGAGACGGGGGTGGGTACACCGGGGAGCTGTTTTTT
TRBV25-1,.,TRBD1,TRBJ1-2,CASSGTGLLFYGYTF,TGTGCCAGCAGTGGGACAGGGCTCCTGTTCTATGGCTACACCTTC
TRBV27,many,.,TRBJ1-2,CASSPLGLNYGYTF,TGTGCCAGCAGTCCGCTGGGCCTAAACTATGGCTACACCTTC
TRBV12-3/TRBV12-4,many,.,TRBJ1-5,CASSTDSSNQPQHF,TGTGCCAGCAGTACGGACAGTTCGAATCAGCCCCAGCATTTT
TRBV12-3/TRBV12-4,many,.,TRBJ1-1,CASRPSASGASAFF,TGTGCCAGCAGACCCTCGGCATCAGGGGCTTCAGCTTTCTTT
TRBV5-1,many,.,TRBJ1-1,CASSEARQNTEAFF,TGCGCCAGCAGTGAGGCTCGTCAGAACACTGAAGCTTTCTTT
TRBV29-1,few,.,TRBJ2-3,CSATRTYEADTQYF,TGCAGCGCTACTCGGACCTACGAGGCCGATACGCAGTATTTT
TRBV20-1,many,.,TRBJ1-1,CSATADGNTEAFF,TGCAGTGCTACGGCGGACGGGAACACTGAAGCTTTCTTT
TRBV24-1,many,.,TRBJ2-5,CATEESGQETQYF,TGTGCCACCGAAGAGAGCGGACAAGAGACCCAGTACTTC
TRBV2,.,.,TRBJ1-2,CASSVLGDVGYTF,TGTGCCAGCAGTGTGTTAGGGGATGTCGGCTACACCTTC
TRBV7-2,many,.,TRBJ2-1,CASSLAPFGRNEQFF,TGTGCCAGCAGCTTGGCGCCCTTCGGAAGGAATGAGCAGTTCTTC